This T cell receptor (beta chain) was retrieved from a study of blood T cell repertoires in COVID-19. As for the study in general: Acute and convalescent COVID-19 specimens originated in the United States, Italy and Spain. T cells, B-cell-depleted T cells, or PBMCs provided the cDNA or gDNA that served as material.

After removal of 5 bases from V and 5 bases from J, the junction contained 6 bases not matched to a gene. The germline V gene encodes CDR1 GTSNPN and CDR2 SVGIG (reference sequence). The CDR3 runs to 13 residues. Original handling: Estimated nucleated cell counts came from reference gene primer amplification. Data came from immunoSEQ multiplex PCR; TCRdb stores just in-frame clones and leaves some out. V and J calls plus clone size are reproduced from that table; the DNA served to infer D and trimming. The sample holds roughly 400,000 clones, about 87% seen once. Seattle researchers signed up patients amid active infection and tracked them longitudinally.

The specimen sequenced was peripheral blood. This receptor was identified in a woman in her sixties or seventies with COVID-19, enrolled during active disease. The V gene is TRBV30, the J gene TRBJ1-5; 7 bases are a match to TRBD1. As DNA, the CDR3 is TGTGCCTGGGGGGACAGCCATGATCAGCCCCAGCATTTT. This sequence encodes CAWGDSHDQPQHF.